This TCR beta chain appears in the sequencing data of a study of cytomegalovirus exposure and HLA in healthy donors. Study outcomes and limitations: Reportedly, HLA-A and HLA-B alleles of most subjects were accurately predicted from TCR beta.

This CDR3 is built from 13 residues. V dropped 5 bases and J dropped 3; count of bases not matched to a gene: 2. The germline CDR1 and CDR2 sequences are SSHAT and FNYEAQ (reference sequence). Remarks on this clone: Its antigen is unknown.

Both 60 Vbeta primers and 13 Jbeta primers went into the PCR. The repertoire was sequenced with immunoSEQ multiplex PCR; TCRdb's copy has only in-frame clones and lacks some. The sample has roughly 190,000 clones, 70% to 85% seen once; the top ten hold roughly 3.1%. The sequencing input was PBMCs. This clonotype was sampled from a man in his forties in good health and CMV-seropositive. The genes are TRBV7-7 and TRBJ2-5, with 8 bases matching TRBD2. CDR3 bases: TGTGCCAGCAGCGGTAGCGGGGAAGAGACCCAGTACTTC. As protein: CASSGSGEETQYF.